The 3 T cell receptor beta chains presented below share a single source sample, sequenced in a study of blood T cell repertoires in COVID-19. Measured with immunoSEQ multiplex PCR; TCRdb has only the in-frame clones, and not every one. The sample consists of 110,000 or so clones, 65% to 90% of them appearing once. The sequencing input was peripheral blood. The receptors shown here come from a man aged 45-60 years with acute or convalescent COVID-19.

The J gene is TRBJ2-3, the V gene TRBV19; 7 bases line up with TRBD2. J was trimmed by 1 base and V by 3 bases; bases with no gene match: 4. This CDR3 contains 15 residues. Germline values: CDR1 LNHDA, CDR2 SQIVND (reference sequence). Here the CDR3 DNA reads TGTGCCAGTAGTATTCGGACTAGGGGCACAGATACGCAGTATTTT. Protein: CASSIRTRGTDTQYF.

The chain recombines TRBV7-9 with TRBJ1-6, with D uncertain. V was cut by 3 bases and J by 0 bases, with 12 bases left in between. CDR1 and CDR2 from the germline V gene are SEHNR and FQNEAQ (reference sequence). This CDR3 spans 17 amino acids. The CDR3 region has the DNA TGTGCCAGCAGCTTTAGTCCCGGTAGCTCCTATAATTCACCCCTCCACTTT. Translated, it gives CASSFSPGSSYNSPLHF.

This clone was observed once. This chain uses TRBV20-1 with TRBJ2-3; 8 bases fit TRBD2. The CDR3 sequence is 16 residues long. Germline CDR1 reads DFQATT; CDR2 reads SNEGSKA (reference sequence). V was pared by 3 bases and J by 2 bases, with 10 bases of the junction left unmatched. This CDR3 reads CSASFPRGGPTDTQYF. Written as DNA, the CDR3 is TGCAGTGCTAGTTTTCCCCGGGGGGGCCCCACAGATACGCAGTATTTT.